This T cell receptor (beta chain) came from a study of cytomegalovirus exposure and HLA in healthy donors. V was clipped by 10 bases and J by 9 bases; unmatched bases: 15. Germline values: CDR1 MNHNS, CDR2 SASEGT. The CDR3 extends over 15 amino acids. TCRdb's copy holds only in-frame clones and misses some; the assay was immunoSEQ multiplex PCR. The sample includes 50,000 or so clones, around 94% seen only once; the top ten take approximately 2.1%. Sequencing was carried out using PBMCs. This clonotype was obtained from a man aged 18 to 30 in good health and CMV-seronegative. V gene TRBV6-1 combines with J gene TRBJ2-1; TRBD1 matches at 10 bases. The CDR3 spells CAIEKPGQGRAEQFF. CDR3 coding DNA: TGTGCCATCGAGAAGCCGGGACAGGGGAGGGCTGAGCAGTTCTTC.